This T cell receptor (beta chain) was sequenced in a study of brain T cells in children with intractable seizures. Clones were read by immunoSEQ multiplex PCR, and TCRdb kept only the in-frame ones, dropping some. The top ten hold roughly 1.5% of the sample, which has tens of thousands of clones, more than 85% seen once. J lost 2 bases, V lost 3 bases, and 7 bases had no gene match. CDR1 and CDR2 (germline): SGDLS, YYNGEE. The CDR3 is 18 residues long. Material: peripheral blood, obtained at surgery. The chain couples TRBV9 to TRBJ2-3, with 15 positions matching TRBD2. The source of this sequence is a boy under two years old with tuberous sclerosis and intractable seizures. CDR3 amino acids: CASSGPGLAGGNTDTQYF. The CDR3 DNA follows: TGTGCCAGCAGCGGCCCGGGACTAGCGGGGGGTAACACAGATACGCAGTATTTT. Looking up the rest from reference TRBV9 and TRBJ2-3 gives the full variable domain: DSGVTQTPKHLITATGQRVTLRCSPRSGDLSVYWYQQSLDQGLQFLIQYYNGEERAKGNILERFSAQQFPDLHSELNLSSLELGDSALYFCASSGPGLAGGNTDTQYFGPGTRLTVL.